Listed here is a single T cell receptor beta chain. This clone's antigen is unknown. No qualities accompany the bases; no much larger clone lies one base away. CDR1 and CDR2 were assigned from the germline V gene as MNHNS and SASEGT. From the cysteine up to the phenylalanine, the CDR3 has a length of 13 residues. Only CDR3 DNA is held: 39 bases, read in frame from base 1. A distance of 9 bases separates the germline ends of V and J, which lose 3 bases and 5 bases respectively. This entry belongs to a study of radiotherapy plus CTLA-4 blockade in lung cancer (dated by TCRdb to 2017 to 2018). Broadly, across the study: Objective responses were observed in about a sixth of enrolled patients, and disease control was achieved in around 28%.

The study tested focal radiation therapy combined with CTLA-4 blockade (ipilimumab) in patients with chemo-refractory metastatic non-small-cell lung cancer. What the study reported, not specific to this receptor: After treatment with radiotherapy and ipilimumab, TCR clones that came from tumors expanded in the peripheral blood. The strongest predictors of response were reported to be early dynamic shifts in blood T cell clones along with a rise in serum interferon-beta following radiation.

The receptor library was made with the immunoSEQ multiplex PCR assay. TCRdb's version of the immuneACCESS table is confined to in-frame rearrangements and falls short of the full clone set. An unresolved V gene accounts for under half of the shortfall where checked; the remainder is of unknown origin. Counted in this sample were about 48,000 clones; around 86% of them appeared once. Of the sample, approximately 3.3% falls within the top ten clones. The receptor's source is a human donor with non-small cell lung cancer who had stable disease on radiotherapy plus ipilimumab. Rearrangement joined TRBV6-1 to TRBJ2-3; no D gene is confidently identified. The starting material was peripheral blood, obtained from a patient treated with radiotherapy plus ipilimumab. The bases are TGTGCCAGCAGTGATTCCTACTTAGATACGCAGTATTTT. Its protein product is CASSDSYLDTQYF.